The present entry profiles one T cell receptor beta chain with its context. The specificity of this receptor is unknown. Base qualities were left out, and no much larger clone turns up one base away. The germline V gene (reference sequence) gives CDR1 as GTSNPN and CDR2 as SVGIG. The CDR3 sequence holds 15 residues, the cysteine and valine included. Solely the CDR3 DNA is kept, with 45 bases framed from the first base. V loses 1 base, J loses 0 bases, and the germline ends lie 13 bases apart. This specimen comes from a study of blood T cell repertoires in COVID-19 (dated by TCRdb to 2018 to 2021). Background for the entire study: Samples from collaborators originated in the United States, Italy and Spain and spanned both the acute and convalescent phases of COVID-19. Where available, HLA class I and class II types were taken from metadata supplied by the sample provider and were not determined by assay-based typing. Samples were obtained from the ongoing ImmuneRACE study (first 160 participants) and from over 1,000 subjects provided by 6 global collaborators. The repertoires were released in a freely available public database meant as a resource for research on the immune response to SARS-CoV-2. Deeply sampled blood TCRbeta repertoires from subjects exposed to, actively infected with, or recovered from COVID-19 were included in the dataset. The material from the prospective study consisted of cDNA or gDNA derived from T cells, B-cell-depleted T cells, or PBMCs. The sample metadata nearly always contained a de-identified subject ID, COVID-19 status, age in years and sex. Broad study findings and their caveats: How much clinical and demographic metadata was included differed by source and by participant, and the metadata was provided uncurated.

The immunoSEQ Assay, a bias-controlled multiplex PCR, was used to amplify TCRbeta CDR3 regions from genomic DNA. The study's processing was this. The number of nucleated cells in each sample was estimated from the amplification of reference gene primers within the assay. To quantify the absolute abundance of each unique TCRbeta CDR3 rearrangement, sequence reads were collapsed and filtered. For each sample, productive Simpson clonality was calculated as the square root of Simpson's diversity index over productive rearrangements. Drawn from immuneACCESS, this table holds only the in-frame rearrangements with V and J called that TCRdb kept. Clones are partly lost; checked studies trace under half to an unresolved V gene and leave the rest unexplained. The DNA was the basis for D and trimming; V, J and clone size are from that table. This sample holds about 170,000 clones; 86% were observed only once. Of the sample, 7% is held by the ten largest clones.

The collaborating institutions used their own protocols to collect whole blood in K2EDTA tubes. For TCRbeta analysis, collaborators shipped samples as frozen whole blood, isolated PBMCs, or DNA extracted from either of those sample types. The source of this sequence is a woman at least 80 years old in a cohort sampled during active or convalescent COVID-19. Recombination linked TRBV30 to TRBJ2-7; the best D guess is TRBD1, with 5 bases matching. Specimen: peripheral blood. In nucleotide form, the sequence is TGTGCCTGGAGTGCAGGGTCAACCTACTCCTACGAGCAGTACGTC. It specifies CAWSAGSTYSYEQYV.